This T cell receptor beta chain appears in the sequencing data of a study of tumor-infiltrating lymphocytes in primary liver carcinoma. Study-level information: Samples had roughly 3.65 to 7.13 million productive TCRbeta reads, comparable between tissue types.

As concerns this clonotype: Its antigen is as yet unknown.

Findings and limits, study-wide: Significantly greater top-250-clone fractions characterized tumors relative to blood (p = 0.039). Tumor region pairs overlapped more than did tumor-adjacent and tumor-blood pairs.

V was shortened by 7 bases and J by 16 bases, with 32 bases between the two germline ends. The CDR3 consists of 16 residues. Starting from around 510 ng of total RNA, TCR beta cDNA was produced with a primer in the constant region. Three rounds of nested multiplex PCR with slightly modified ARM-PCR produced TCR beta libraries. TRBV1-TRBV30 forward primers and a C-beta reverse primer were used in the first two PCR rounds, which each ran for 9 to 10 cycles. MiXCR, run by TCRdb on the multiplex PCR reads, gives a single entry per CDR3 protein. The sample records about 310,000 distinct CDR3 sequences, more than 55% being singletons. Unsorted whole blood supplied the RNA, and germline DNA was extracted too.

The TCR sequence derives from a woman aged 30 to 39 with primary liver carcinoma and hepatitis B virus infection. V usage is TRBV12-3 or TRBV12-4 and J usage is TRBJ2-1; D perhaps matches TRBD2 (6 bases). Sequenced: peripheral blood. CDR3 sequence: CASNQVASVRLDEPFF. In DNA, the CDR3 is TGTGCCAGCAACCAAGTGGCTAGCGTACGTTTGGATGAGCCATTCTTC.